The sequence of this T cell receptor (beta chain) was determined in a study of cytomegalovirus exposure and HLA in healthy donors. Study summary: Early released data comprised about 84 million unique TCRs from HLA-typed donors. Study-wide points: Among the CMV-associated chains, a few were confirmed in vitro as specific for CMV antigens. According to an earlier analysis, most TCR beta V segments yielded productive rearrangements about 87% or about 30% of the time.

With respect to this clone: Its antigen is as yet unknown.

The PCR was carried out with 60 Vbeta primers and 13 Jbeta primers. TCRdb's copy holds only in-frame clones and misses some; the assay was immunoSEQ multiplex PCR. The table lists roughly 100,000 clones, around 85% of them singletons. Sequencing input: PBMCs. This TCR came from a man younger than 40 in good health and CMV-seropositive.

DNA of the CDR3: TGCGCCAGCAGCTCAAGCGGGGGGGTCTACAATGAGCAGTTCTTC. Protein product: CASSSSGGVYNEQFF. V gene TRBV5-1 combines with J gene TRBJ2-1, with 10 positions matching TRBD2. The CDR3 extends over 15 amino acids. J was trimmed by 3 bases and V by 3 bases; bases with no gene match: 3. Per germline, CDR1 SGHRS and CDR2 YFSETQ.